This TCR beta chain emerged from a study of cytomegalovirus exposure and HLA in healthy donors. Findings and caveats of the study: A later analysis linked 15,000 to 20,000 TCR beta sequences to HLA alleles at 0.05 false discovery rate.

The V end lost 0 bases, the J end lost 0 bases, and 12 bases lay between the germline ends. Germline assignment: CDR1 SGDLS and CDR2 YYNGEE. The CDR3 is made up of 16 amino acids. Amplification used 60 Vbeta primers and 13 Jbeta primers. Here immunoSEQ multiplex PCR was the method, and the copy in TCRdb shows in-frame clones only, minus some. Of 100,000 to 150,000 clones in the sample, 60% to 80% were seen once. On this clone: Its target is not known.

Sequenced input: PBMCs. The chain has TRBV9 and TRBJ1-2; D remains unclear. This receptor was identified in a middle-aged man in good health and CMV-seropositive. CDR3 protein: CASSVESHSSNYGYTF. The CDR3 DNA sequence: TGTGCCAGCAGCGTAGAGTCCCACAGTTCTAACTATGGCTACACCTTC.